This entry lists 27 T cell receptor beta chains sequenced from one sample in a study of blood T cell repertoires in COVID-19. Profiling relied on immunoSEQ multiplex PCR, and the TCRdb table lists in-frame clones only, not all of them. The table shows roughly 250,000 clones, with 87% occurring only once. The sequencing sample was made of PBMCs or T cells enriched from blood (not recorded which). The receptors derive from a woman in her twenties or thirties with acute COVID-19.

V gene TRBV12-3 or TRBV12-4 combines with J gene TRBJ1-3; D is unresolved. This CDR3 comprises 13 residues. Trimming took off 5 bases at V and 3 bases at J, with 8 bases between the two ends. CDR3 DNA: TGTGCCAGCAGTATACAAGTTGGAAACACCATATATTTT. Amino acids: CASSIQVGNTIYF.

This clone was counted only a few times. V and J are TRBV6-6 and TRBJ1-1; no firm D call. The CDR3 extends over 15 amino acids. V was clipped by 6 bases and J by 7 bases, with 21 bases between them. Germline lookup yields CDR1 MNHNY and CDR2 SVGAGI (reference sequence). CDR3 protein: CASSADGLREGEAFF. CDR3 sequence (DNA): TGTGCCAGCAGCGCAGATGGTCTGCGGGAGGGTGAAGCTTTCTTT.

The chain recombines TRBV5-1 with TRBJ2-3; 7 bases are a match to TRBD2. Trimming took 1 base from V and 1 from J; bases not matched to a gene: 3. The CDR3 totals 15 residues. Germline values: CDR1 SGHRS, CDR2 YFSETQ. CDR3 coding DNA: TGCGCCAGCAGCTTGAGCGGGAAGGGCACAGATACGCAGTATTTT. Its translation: CASSLSGKGTDTQYF.

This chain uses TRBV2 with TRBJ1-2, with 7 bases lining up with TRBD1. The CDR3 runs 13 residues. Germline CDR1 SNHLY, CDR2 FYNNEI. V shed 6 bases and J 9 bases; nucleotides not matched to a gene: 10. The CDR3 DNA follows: TGTGCCAGCAGCCGACCGGGGGACAGAAGCTACACCTTC. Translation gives CASSRPGDRSYTF.

CDR3 sequence: CASSESGGMEQYF. In DNA, the CDR3 is TGTGCCAGCAGTGAGTCAGGAGGAATGGAGCAGTACTTC. The chain joins TRBV6-1 to TRBJ2-7, with D maybe TRBD2 (5 bases). Trimming took 3 bases from V and 7 from J, leaving 13 bases between them. The CDR3 spans 13 residues. Germline values: CDR1 MNHNS, CDR2 SASEGT.

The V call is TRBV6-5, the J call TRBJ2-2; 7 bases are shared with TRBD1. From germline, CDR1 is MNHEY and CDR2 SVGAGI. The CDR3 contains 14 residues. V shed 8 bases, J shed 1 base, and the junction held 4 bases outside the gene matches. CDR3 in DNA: TGTGCCAGCGGACAGGCTATGAACACCGGGGAGCTGTTTTTT. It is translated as CASGQAMNTGELFF.

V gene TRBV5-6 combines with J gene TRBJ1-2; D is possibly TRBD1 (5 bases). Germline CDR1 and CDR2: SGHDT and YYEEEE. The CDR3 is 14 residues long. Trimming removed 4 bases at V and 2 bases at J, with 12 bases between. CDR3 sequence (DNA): TGTGCCAGCAGCGAGGACACCTTCAACTATGGCTACACCTTC. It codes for CASSEDTFNYGYTF.

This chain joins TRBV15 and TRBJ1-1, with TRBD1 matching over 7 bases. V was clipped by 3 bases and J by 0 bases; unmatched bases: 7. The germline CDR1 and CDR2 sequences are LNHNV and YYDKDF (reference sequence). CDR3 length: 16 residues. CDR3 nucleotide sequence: TGTGCCACCAGCAGGGCCAGGGACAGCTTGAACACTGAAGCTTTCTTT. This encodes CATSRARDSLNTEAFF.

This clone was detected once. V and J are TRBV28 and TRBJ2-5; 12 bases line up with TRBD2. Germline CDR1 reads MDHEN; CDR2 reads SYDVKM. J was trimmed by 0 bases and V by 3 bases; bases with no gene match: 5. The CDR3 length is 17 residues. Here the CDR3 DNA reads TGTGCCAGCAGTTTCCTAGCGGGGGGGAGAAACCAAGAGACCCAGTACTTC. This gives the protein CASSFLAGGRNQETQYF.

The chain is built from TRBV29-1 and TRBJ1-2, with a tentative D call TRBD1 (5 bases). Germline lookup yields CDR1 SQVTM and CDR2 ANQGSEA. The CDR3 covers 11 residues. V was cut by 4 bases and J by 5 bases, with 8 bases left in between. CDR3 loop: CSVVGAYGYTF. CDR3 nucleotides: TGCAGCGTTGTAGGGGCATATGGCTACACCTTC.

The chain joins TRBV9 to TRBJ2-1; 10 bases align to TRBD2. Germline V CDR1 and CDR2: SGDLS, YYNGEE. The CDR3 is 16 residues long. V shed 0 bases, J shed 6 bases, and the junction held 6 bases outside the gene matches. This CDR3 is CASSVVGSGGFNEQFF. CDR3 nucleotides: TGTGCCAGCAGCGTAGTCGGTAGCGGGGGGTTCAATGAGCAGTTCTTC.

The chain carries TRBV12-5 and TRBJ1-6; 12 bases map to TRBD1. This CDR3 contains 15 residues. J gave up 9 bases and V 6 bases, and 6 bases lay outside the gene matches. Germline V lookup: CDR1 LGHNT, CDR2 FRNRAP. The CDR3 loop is CASGPGTGGASPLHF. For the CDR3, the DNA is TGTGCTAGTGGCCCCGGGACAGGGGGCGCTTCACCCCTCCACTTT.

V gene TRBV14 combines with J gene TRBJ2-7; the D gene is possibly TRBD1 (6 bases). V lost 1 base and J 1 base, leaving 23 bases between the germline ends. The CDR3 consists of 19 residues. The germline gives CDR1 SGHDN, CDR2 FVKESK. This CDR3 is CASSQGPHLRGHGSYEQYF. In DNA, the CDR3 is TGTGCCAGCAGCCAAGGCCCACACCTCAGGGGACATGGGTCCTACGAGCAGTACTTC.

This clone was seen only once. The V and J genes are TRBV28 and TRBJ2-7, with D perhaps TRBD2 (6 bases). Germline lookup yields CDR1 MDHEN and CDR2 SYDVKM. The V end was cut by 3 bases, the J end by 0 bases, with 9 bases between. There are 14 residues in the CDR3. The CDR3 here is CASSLVGGSYEQYF. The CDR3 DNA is TGTGCCAGCAGTTTGGTCGGGGGCTCCTACGAGCAGTACTTC.

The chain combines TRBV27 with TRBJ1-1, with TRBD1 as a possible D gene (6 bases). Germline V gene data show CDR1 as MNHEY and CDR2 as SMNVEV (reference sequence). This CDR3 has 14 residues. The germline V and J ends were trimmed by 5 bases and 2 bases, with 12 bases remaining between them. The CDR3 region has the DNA TGTGCCAGCAGTACCAGACAGGTAAACACTGAAGCTTTCTTT. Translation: CASSTRQVNTEAFF.

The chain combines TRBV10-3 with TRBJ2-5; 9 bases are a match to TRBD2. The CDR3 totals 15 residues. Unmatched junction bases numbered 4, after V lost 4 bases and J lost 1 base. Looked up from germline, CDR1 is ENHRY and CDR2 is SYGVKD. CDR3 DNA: TGTGCCATCAGTGTCGGCGGGGGGGGCCAAGAGACCCAGTACTTC. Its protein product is CAISVGGGGQETQYF.

In DNA, the CDR3 is TGTGCCAGCAGTGGCCGGCGGGCCCGCACAGATACGCAGTATTTT. It is translated as CASSGRRARTDTQYF. The gene calls are TRBV2 and TRBJ2-3, with D possibly being TRBD2 (5 bases). The germline gives CDR1 SNHLY, CDR2 FYNNEI. Deletions cut 4 bases from V and 1 base from J, with 12 bases between. The CDR3 is 15 residues long. Full variable domain (missing parts from reference TRBV2 and TRBJ2-3): EPEVTQTPSHQVTQMGQEVILRCVPISNHLYFYWYRQILGQKVEFLVSFYNNEISEKSEIFDDQFSVERPDGSNFTLKIRSTKLEDSAMYFCASSGRRARTDTQYFGPGTRLTVL.

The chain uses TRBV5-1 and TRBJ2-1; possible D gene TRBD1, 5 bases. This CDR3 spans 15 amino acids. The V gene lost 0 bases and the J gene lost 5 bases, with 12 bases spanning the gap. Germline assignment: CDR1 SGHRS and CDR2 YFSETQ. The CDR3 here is CASSLVPDSNNEQFF. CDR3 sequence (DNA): TGCGCCAGCAGCTTGGTACCCGACAGCAACAATGAGCAGTTCTTC.

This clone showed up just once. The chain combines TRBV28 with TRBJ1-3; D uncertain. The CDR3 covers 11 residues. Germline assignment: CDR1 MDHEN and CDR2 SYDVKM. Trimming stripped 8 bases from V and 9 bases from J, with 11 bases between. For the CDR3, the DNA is TGTGCCAGCGTTGGTCGGGGCACCATATATTTT. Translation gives CASVGRGTIYF.

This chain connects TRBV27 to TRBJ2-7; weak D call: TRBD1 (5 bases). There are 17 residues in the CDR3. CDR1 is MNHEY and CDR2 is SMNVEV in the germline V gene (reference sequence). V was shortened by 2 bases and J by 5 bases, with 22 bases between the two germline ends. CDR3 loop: CASSLRGGAAPNDEQYF. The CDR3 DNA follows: TGTGCCAGCAGTTTAAGGGGTGGGGCAGCGCCGAATGACGAGCAGTACTTC.

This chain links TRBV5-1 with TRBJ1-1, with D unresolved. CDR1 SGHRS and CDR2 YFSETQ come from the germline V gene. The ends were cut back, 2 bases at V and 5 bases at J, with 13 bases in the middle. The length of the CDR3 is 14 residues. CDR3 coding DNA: TGCGCCAGCAGCTTTAATCCCTGGCGGACTGAAGCTTTCTTT. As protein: CASSFNPWRTEAFF.

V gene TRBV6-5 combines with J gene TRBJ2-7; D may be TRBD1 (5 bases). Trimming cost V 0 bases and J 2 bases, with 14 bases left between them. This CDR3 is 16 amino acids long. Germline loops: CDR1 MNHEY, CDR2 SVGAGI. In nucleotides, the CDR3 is TGTGCCAGCAGTTACTCGACCTTGGCAGGGCCCTACGAGCAGTACTTC. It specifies CASSYSTLAGPYEQYF.

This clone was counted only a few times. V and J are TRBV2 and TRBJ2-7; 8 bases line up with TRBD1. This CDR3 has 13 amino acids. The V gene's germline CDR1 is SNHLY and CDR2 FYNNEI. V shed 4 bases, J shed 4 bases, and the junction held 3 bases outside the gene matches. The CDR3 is CASSGTGLYEQYF. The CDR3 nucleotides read TGTGCCAGCAGTGGGACAGGGTTATACGAGCAGTACTTC.

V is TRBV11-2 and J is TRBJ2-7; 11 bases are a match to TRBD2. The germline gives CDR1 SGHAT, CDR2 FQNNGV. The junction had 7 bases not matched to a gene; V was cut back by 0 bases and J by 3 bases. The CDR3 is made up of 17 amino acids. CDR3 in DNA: TGTGCCAGCAGCTTAGAATTGCTAGCGGGGGGACACTACGAGCAGTACTTC. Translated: CASSLELLAGGHYEQYF.

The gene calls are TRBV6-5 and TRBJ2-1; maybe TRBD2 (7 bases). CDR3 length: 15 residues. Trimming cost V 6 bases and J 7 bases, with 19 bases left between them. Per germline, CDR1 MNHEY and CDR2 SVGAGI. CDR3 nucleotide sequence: TGTGCCAGCAGACCCGTAGGGGGGGCTTGGAATGAGCAGTTCTTC. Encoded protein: CASRPVGGAWNEQFF.

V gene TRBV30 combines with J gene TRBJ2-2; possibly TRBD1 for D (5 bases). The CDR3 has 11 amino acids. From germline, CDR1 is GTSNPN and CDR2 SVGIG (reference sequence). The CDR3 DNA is TGTGGCCAGGGCCACACCGGGGAGCTGTTTTTT. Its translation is CGQGHTGELFF.

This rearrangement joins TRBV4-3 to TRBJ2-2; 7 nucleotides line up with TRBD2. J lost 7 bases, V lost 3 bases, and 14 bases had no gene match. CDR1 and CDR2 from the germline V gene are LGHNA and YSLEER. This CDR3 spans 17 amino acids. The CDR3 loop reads CASSQAPGREGGGELFF. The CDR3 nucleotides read TGCGCCAGCAGCCAGGCCCCCGGCAGGGAGGGAGGCGGGGAGCTGTTTTTT.